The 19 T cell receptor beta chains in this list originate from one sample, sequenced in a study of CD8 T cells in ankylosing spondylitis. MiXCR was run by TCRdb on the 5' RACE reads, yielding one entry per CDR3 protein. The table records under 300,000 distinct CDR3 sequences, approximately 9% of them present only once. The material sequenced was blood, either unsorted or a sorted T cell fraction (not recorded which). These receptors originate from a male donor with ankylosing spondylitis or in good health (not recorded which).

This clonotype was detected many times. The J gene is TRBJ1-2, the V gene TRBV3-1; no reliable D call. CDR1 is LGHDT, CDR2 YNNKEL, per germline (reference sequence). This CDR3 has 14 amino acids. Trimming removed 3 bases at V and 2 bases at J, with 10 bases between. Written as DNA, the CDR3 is TGTGCCAGCAGCCAGGTTCGCGGCAACTATGGCTACACCTTC. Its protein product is CASSQVRGNYGYTF.

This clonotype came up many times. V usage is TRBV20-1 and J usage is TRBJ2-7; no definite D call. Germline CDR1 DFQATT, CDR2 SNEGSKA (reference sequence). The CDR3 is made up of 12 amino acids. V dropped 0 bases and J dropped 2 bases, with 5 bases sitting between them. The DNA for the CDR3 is TGCAGTGCTAGAGACAGGACCTACGAGCAGTACTTC. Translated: CSARDRTYEQYF.

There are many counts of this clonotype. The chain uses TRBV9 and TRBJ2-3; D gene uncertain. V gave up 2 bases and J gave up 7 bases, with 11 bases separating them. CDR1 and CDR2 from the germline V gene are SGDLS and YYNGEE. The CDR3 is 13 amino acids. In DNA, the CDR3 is TGTGCCAGCAGCGTTTCAGACGCGCATACGCAGTATTTT. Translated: CASSVSDAHTQYF. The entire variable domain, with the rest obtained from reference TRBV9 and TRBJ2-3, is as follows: DSGVTQTPKHLITATGQRVTLRCSPRSGDLSVYWYQQSLDQGLQFLIQYYNGEERAKGNILERFSAQQFPDLHSELNLSSLELGDSALYFCASSVSDAHTQYFGPGTRLTVL.

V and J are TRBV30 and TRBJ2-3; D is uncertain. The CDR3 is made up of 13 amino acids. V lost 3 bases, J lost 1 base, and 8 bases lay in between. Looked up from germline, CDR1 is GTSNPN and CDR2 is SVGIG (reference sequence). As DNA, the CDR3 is TGTGCCTGGAGGAGACCGGGCACAGATACGCAGTATTTT. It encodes CAWRRPGTDTQYF.

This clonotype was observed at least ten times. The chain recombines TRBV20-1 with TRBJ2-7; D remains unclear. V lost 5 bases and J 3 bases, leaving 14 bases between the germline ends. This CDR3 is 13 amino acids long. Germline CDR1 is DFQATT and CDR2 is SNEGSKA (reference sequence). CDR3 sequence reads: CSARQFLNYEQYF. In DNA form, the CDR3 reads TGCAGTGCTCGACAATTCCTGAACTACGAGCAGTACTTC.

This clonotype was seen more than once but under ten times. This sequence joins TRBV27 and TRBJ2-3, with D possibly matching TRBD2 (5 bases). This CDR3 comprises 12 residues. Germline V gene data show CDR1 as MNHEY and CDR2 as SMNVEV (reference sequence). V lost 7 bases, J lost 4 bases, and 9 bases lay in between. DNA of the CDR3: TGTGCCAGCACCGAGGGATCAGATACGCAGTATTTT. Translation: CASTEGSDTQYF.

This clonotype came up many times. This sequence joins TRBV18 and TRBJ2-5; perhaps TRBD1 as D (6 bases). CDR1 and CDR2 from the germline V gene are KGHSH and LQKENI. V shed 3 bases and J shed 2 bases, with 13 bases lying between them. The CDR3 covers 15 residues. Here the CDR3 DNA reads TGTGCCAGCTCACCCCAGCTCAGGGGTCAAGAGACCCAGTACTTC. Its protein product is CASSPQLRGQETQYF.

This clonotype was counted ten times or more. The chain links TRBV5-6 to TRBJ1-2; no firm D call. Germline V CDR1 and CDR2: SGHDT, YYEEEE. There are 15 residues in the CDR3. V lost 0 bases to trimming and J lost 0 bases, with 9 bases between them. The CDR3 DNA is TGTGCCAGCAGCTTGGTTGGCTCAGCTAACTATGGCTACACCTTC. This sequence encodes CASSLVGSANYGYTF.

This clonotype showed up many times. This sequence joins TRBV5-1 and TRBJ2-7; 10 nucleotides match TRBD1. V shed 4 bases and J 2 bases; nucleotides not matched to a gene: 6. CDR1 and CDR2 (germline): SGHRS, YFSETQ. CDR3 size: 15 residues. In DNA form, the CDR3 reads TGCGCCAGCAGCACCGGACAGGGGGTGACCTACGAGCAGTACTTC. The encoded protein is CASSTGQGVTYEQYF.

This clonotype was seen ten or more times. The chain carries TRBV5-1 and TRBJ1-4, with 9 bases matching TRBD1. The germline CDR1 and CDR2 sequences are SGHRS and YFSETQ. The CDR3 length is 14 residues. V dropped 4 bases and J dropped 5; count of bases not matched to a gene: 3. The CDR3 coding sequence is TGCGCCAGCAGCCTCGGGACAGGGAATGAAAAACTGTTTTTT. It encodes CASSLGTGNEKLFF.

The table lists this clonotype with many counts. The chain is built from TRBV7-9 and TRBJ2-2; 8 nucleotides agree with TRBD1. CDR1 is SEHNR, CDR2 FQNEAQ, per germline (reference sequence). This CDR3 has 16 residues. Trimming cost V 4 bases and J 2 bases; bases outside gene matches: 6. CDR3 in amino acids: CASSSLGQGNTGELFF. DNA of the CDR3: TGTGCCAGCAGCTCCCTCGGACAGGGCAACACCGGGGAGCTGTTTTTT.

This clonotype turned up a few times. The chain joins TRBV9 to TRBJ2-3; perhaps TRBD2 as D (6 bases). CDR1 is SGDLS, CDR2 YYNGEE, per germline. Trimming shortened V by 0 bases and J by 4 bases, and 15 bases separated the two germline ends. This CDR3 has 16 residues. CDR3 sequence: CASSVDPQGGSDTQYF. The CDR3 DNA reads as TGTGCCAGCAGCGTAGATCCCCAGGGAGGCTCAGATACGCAGTATTTT.

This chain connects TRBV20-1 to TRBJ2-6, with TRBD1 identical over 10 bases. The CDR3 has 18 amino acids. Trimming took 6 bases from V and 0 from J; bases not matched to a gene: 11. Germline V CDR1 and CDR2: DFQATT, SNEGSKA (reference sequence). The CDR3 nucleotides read TGCAGTGCCCCCGGGGACAGGGGTTTAGGCTCTGGGGCCAACGTCCTGACTTTC. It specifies CSAPGDRGLGSGANVLTF.

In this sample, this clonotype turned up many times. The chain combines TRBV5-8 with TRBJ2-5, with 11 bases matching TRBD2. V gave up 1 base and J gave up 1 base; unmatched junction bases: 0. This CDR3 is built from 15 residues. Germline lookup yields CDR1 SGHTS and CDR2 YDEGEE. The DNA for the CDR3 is TGTGCCAGCAGCTTGACTAGCGGGAGCCAAGAGACCCAGTACTTC. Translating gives CASSLTSGSQETQYF.

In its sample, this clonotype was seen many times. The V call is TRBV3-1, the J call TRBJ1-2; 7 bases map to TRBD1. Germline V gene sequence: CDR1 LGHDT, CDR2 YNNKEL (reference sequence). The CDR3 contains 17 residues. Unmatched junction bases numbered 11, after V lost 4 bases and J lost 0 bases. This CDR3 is CASSPSGPGQSNYGYTF. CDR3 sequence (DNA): TGTGCCAGCAGCCCATCCGGCCCGGGACAGTCTAACTATGGCTACACCTTC.

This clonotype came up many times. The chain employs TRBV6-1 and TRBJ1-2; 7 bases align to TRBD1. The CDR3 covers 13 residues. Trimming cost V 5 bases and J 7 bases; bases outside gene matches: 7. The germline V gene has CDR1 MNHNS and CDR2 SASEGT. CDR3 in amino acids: CASSRQGSGGYTF. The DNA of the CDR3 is TGTGCCAGCAGTCGACAGGGCTCGGGTGGCTACACCTTC.

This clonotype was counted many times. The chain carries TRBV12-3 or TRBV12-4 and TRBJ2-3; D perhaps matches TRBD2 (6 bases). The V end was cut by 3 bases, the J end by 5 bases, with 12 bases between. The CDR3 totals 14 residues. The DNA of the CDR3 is TGTGCCAGCAGTTTGGGGAGGAAAGAAGATACGCAGTATTTT. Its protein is CASSLGRKEDTQYF.

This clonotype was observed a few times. The CDR3 DNA follows: TGTGCCAGCAGCCAGAGAGGGGTGAGCACAGCAGATACGCAGTATTTT. It yields the protein CASSQRGVSTADTQYF. The chain has TRBV7-2 and TRBJ2-3, with D perhaps given as TRBD1 or TRBD2 (5 bases each). In germline, CDR1 is SGHTA, CDR2 FQGNSA. The V gene lost 5 bases and the J gene lost 4 bases, with 19 bases spanning the gap. This CDR3 is 16 amino acids long.

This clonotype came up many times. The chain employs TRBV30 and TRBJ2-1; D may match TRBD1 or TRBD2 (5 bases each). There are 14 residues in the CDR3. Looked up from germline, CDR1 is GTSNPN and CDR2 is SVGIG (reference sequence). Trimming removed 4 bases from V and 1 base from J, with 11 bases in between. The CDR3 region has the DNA TGTGCCTGGAAAGATGAGGGGTCCTACAATGAGCAGTTCTTC. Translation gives CAWKDEGSYNEQFF.